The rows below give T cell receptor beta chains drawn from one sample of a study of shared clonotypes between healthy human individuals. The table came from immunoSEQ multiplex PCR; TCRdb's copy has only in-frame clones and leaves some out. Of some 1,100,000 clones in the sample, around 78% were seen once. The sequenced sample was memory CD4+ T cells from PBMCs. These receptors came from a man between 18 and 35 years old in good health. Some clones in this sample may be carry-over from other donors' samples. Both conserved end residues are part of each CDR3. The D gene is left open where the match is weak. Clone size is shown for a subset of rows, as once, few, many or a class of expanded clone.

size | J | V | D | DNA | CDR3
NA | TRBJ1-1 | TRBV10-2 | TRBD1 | TGCGCCAGCAGTGCTTGGCAGGGGGATAAGAACACTGAAGCTTTCTTT | CASSAWQGDKNTEAFF
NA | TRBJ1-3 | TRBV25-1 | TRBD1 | TGTGCCAGCAGTGAATCGACAGGGTGGGTTGGAAACACCATATATTTT | CASSESTGWVGNTIYF
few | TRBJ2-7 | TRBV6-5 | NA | TGTGCCAGCAACCAAGGGCCCTACGAGCAGTACTTC | CASNQGPYEQYF
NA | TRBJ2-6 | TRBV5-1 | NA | TGCGCCAGCAGCTCGGGCCTGACCGGGGCCAACGTCCTGACTTTC | CASSSGLTGANVLTF
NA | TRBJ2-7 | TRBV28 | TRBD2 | TGTGCCAGCAGTCCCTTGGGACTAGCGGGAAGTTACGAGCAGTACTTC | CASSPLGLAGSYEQYF
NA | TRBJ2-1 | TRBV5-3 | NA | TGTGCCAGAAGTTTCCATCTCCATGAGCAGTTCTTC | CARSFHLHEQFF
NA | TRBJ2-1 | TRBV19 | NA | TGTGCCAGTAGTATGAGGGGCCATTCCTACAATGAGCAGTTCTTC | CASSMRGHSYNEQFF
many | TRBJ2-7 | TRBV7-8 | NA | TGTGCCAGCAGCTCGTATCGGGTCGTCAGTGGGTACGAGCAGTACTTC | CASSSYRVVSGYEQYF
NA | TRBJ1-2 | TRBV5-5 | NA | TGTGCCAGCAGCCCGACCCCAATGAGGTATGGCTACACCTTC | CASSPTPMRYGYTF
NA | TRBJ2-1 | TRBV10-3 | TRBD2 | TGTGCCATGGGGACTAGCGGTTCCTACAATGAGCAGTTCTTC | CAMGTSGSYNEQFF
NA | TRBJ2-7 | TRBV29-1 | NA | TGCAGCGTTGTGGGCAGGGGTGGTGACGAGCAGTACTTC | CSVVGRGGDEQYF
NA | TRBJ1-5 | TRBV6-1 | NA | TGTGCCAGCACCCTACAGGAAACGGGGAATCAGCCCCAGCATTTT | CASTLQETGNQPQHF
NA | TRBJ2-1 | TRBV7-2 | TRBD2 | TGTGCCAGCAGCTTAGGTAGTAGCGGGAGTTATGAGCAGTTCTTC | CASSLGSSGSYEQFF
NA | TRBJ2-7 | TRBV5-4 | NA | TGTGCCAGCAGCTTGCAGGCAGACGAGCAGTACTTC | CASSLQADEQYF
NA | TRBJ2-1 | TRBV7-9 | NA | TGTGCCAGCAGCTTTCTGGGTGAGCAGTTCTTC | CASSFLGEQFF
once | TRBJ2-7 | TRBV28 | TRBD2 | TGTGCCAGCAGTACACCGGGACGCCCGGGGGGCGAGCAGTACTTC | CASSTPGRPGGEQYF
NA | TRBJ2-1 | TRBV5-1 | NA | TGCGCCAGCAGCTTGGCCCCTGGGGACTACAATGAGCAGTTCTTC | CASSLAPGDYNEQFF
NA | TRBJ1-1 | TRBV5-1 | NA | TGCGCCAGCAGCTTGGTTGGGAGGAGCACTGAAGCTTTCTTT | CASSLVGRSTEAFF
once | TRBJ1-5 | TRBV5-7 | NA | TGTGCCAGCAGCTTGTCGGTCAGTCCATATAGCAATCAGCCCCAGCATTTT | CASSLSVSPYSNQPQHF
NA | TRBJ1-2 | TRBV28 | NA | TGTGCCAGCAGGCCCTCGGGTTCTAACTATGGCTACACCTTC | CASRPSGSNYGYTF
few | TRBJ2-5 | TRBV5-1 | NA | TGCGCCAGCAGCGGGGTAGGGCAAGAGACCCAGTACTTC | CASSGVGQETQYF
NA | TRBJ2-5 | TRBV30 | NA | TGTGCCTGGAGCCGCCCTGGGGGATACCAAGAGACCCAGTACTTC | CAWSRPGGYQETQYF
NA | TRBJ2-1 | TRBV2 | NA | TGTGCCAGCAGGTGGGGGGAGATTTCCTACAATGAGCAGTTCTTC | CASRWGEISYNEQFF
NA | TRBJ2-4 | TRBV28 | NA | TGTGCCAGCAGTTTATCCCAGAGAAACATTCAGTACTTC | CASSLSQRNIQYF
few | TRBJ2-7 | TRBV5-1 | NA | TGCGCCAGCAGGCGCGGGGTAGCGGAGGTATACGAGCAGTACTTC | CASRRGVAEVYEQYF
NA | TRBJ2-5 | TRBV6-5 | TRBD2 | TGTGCCAGCAGTTCGATGACTAGCGGGACAGAGACCCAGTACTTC | CASSSMTSGTETQYF